The 30 T cell receptor beta chains presented below share a single source sample, sequenced in a study of post-analysis software for immune sequencing data. General study findings and limits: A few TRBV segments were significantly more frequent in patients than in controls. TRBV5-6, TRBV5-1 and TRBV20-1 were among these segments.

What these receptors recognize is not known. cDNA libraries for TCR beta contained unique molecular identifiers. MiXCR was run by TCRdb on the PCR reads, yielding one entry per CDR3 protein. The sample includes 500,000 to 600,000 distinct CDR3 sequences, around 47% seen only once; the top ten take over 1.5%. The specimen was blood. The source is a girl aged 5 to 17 with multiple sclerosis.

This clonotype occurred a few times. The chain couples TRBV6-2 or TRBV6-3 to TRBJ2-1; D is possibly TRBD2 (6 bases). CDR3 size: 17 residues. V lost 9 bases, J lost 4 bases, and 25 bases lay in between. The germline gives CDR1 MNHEY, CDR2 SVGEGT. The CDR3 DNA is TGTGCCAGTACGACCTTTCCCCGGCTAGCGCGGTACAATGAGCAGTTCTTC. Its translation is CASTTFPRLARYNEQFF.

The V call is TRBV30, the J call TRBJ1-2, with D possibly TRBD1 on 5 matching bases. V lost 1 base and J 3 bases, leaving 15 bases between the germline ends. The V gene's germline CDR1 is GTSNPN and CDR2 SVGIG (reference sequence). This CDR3 has 15 amino acids. CDR3 protein: CAWSGRWGDYYGYTF. The CDR3, as DNA: TGTGCCTGGAGTGGGCGGTGGGGCGATTACTATGGCTACACCTTC.

V is TRBV21-1 and J is TRBJ2-5; TRBD1 reflects the table's D call only, with no check against the DNA. TRBV21-1 is a known pseudogene. The CDR3 consists of 17 residues. This CDR3 is CASSKGCGDRGGETQYF. CDR3 DNA: TGTGCCAGCAGCAAAGGGTGTGGGGACAGGGGGGGGGAGACCCAGTACTTC.

This clonotype was seen a handful of times. The chain has TRBV4-1 and TRBJ2-3; TRBD1 is a possible D gene (5 bases). The V and J ends lost 4 bases and 2 bases respectively, with 13 bases between them. The CDR3 has 15 residues. Germline V gives CDR1 MGHRA, CDR2 YSYEKL. CDR3 bases: TGCGCCAGCAGCCCGACAGTAGTTAACACAGATACGCAGTATTTT. Its translation is CASSPTVVNTDTQYF.

The chain carries TRBV10-3 and TRBJ2-1, with 7 bases fitting TRBD2. Unmatched junction bases numbered 8, after V lost 0 bases and J lost 9 bases. This CDR3 has 15 residues. Germline CDR1 reads ENHRY; CDR2 reads SYGVKD. The CDR3 protein is CAISESRDYWGEQFF. The DNA for the CDR3 is TGTGCCATCAGTGAGTCCCGGGACTATTGGGGTGAGCAGTTCTTC.

This clonotype was seen only once. Without the conserved terminal phenylalanine or tryptophan, this CDR3 likely stems from a read error. V usage is TRBV3-1 and J usage is TRBJ2-1, with D possibly being TRBD1 (5 bases). Trimming shortened V by 1 base and J by 9 bases, and 25 bases separated the two germline ends. CDR3 length: 18 residues. Germline V lookup: CDR1 LGHDT, CDR2 YNNKEL (reference sequence). CDR3: CASSQVRPGATQSGEQFL. The CDR3 coding sequence is TGTGCCAGCAGCCAAGTTCGTCCTGGGGCTACCCAGTCGGGTGAGCAGTTCTTA.

The V and J genes are TRBV6-5 and TRBJ2-4; 7 bases are shared with TRBD1. The germline gives CDR1 MNHEY, CDR2 SVGAGI. This CDR3 is built from 16 residues. The trim removed 5 bases at V and 1 base at J, leaving 8 bases unmatched. CDR3 residues: CASSHHRGLAKNIQYF. Written as DNA, the CDR3 is TGTGCCAGCAGTCACCACAGGGGATTGGCCAAAAACATTCAGTACTTC.

The chain joins TRBV29-1 to TRBJ1-2, with D maybe TRBD1 (6 bases). Per the germline V gene, CDR1 is SQVTM and CDR2 is ANQGSEA. The CDR3 length is 11 residues. Trimming left V 6 bases short and J 7 bases short, with 12 bases between. CDR3 residues: CSVTRGRGYTF. The CDR3 nucleotides are TGCAGCGTGACCAGGGGCCGTGGCTACACCTTC.

This chain uses TRBV24-1 with TRBJ2-7; weak D call: TRBD2 (6 bases). CDR1 KGHDR and CDR2 SFDVKD come from the germline V gene. Trimming removed 4 bases at V and 3 bases at J, with 12 bases between. There are 14 residues in the CDR3. The CDR3 DNA sequence: TGTGCCACCAGTGACCCGCGGGAAGGCTACGAGCAGTACTTC. Residues: CATSDPREGYEQYF.

The rearrangement joins TRBV6-5 to TRBJ2-3; D possibly uses TRBD1 or TRBD2 (5 bases each). This CDR3 region has 13 residues. Trimming took 7 bases from V and 1 from J, leaving 9 bases between them. Germline CDR1 is MNHEY and CDR2 is SVGAGI. The CDR3 bases are TGTGCCAGCACCCGGGACGGCACAGATACGCAGTATTTT. Encoded protein: CASTRDGTDTQYF.

This clonotype has just one count. The chain joins TRBV7-2 to TRBJ2-5; D could derive from TRBD1 or TRBD2 (5 bases each). This CDR3 region has 15 residues. CDR1 is SGHTA and CDR2 is FQGNSA in the germline V gene. With 7 bases removed from V and 9 bases from J, the gap between germline ends came to 24 bases. In DNA, the CDR3 is TGTGCCAGCACCCAAAGCTGGCAAGGGACCTATCCCCAGTACTTC. It yields the protein CASTQSWQGTYPQYF.

This clonotype was observed a handful of times. The rearrangement uses TRBV12-3 or TRBV12-4 and TRBJ1-1; D gene unclear. V lost 3 bases, J lost 7 bases, and 6 bases lay in between. The CDR3 extends over 11 amino acids. CDR3 bases: TGTGCCAGCAGTTTGGGTATTGAAGCTTTCTTT. Translation: CASSLGIEAFF.

This clonotype was recorded a few times. The gene calls are TRBV6-1 and TRBJ2-7; TRBD2 is a possible D gene (6 bases). The germline V and J ends were trimmed by 2 bases and 0 bases, with 11 bases remaining between them. The CDR3 spans 15 residues. Per the germline V gene, CDR1 is MNHNS and CDR2 is SASEGT. CDR3 sequence: CASSELVGGSYEQYF. The CDR3, as DNA: TGTGCCAGCAGTGAACTCGTGGGGGGCTCCTACGAGCAGTACTTC.

This clonotype was seen ten or more times. Sequence at one end of the junction differs from germline and may be a read error. The rearrangement joins TRBV5-1 to TRBJ2-5; 11 nucleotides line up with TRBD1. Germline CDR1 is SGHRS and CDR2 is YFSETQ. This CDR3 contains 14 residues. The CDR3 nucleotides read TGTGCCAGCAGCTCCGGGACAGGGGGGGAGACCCAGTACTTC. Translation gives CASSSGTGGETQYF.

CDR3 region: CASRRGIDNQPQHF. CDR3 in DNA: TGCGCCAGCAGAAGGGGAATCGACAATCAGCCCCAGCATTTT. This chain joins TRBV5-1 and TRBJ1-5; possible D gene TRBD1, 5 bases. From germline, CDR1 is SGHRS and CDR2 YFSETQ. This CDR3 is built from 14 residues. The germline V and J ends were trimmed by 5 bases and 3 bases, with 12 bases remaining between them.

This chain uses TRBV6-2 or TRBV6-3 with TRBJ1-5, with D tentatively TRBD1 (6 bases). Trimming took off 5 bases at V and 10 bases at J, with 15 bases between the two ends. Germline V gives CDR1 MNHEY, CDR2 SVGEGT. CDR3 length: 13 amino acids. The CDR3, as DNA: TGTGCCAGCAGTATGGACAGTCGACATCCCCAGCATTTT. Translating gives CASSMDSRHPQHF.

This rearrangement joins TRBV7-2 to TRBJ2-1, with no clear D. This CDR3 region has 12 residues. CDR1 is SGHTA, CDR2 FQGNSA, per germline. The V gene lost 2 bases and the J gene lost 9 bases, with 8 bases spanning the gap. This chain's CDR3 is CASSLPPGEQFF. DNA for the CDR3: TGTGCCAGCAGCTTACCTCCTGGTGAGCAGTTCTTC.

This clonotype was detected a few times. J is TRBJ2-5 and V is TRBV3-1; the D is unclear. Germline assignment: CDR1 LGHDT and CDR2 YNNKEL (reference sequence). The CDR3 covers 15 residues. The germline V and J ends were trimmed by 1 base and 2 bases, with 11 bases remaining between them. CDR3 sequence reads: CASSQGQPDQETQYF. In nucleotides, the CDR3 is TGTGCCAGCAGCCAAGGGCAGCCTGATCAAGAGACCCAGTACTTC.

The chain joins TRBV5-1 to TRBJ1-4, with D unresolved. The V end was cut by 2 bases, the J end by 0 bases, with 8 bases between. Looked up from germline, CDR1 is SGHRS and CDR2 is YFSETQ. The CDR3 spans 15 residues. This chain's CDR3 is CASSFELATNEKLFF. The CDR3 bases are TGCGCCAGCAGCTTCGAATTGGCAACTAATGAAAAACTGTTTTTT.

The table lists this clonotype with a few counts. One end of the junction varies from germline; a read error may be responsible. The chain's CDR3 is CSASSSNQPQHF. The CDR3 DNA is TGCAGTGCTAGTTCGTCCAATCAGCCTCAGCATTTT. The chain couples TRBV20-1 to TRBJ1-5; no clear D. CDR1 and CDR2 from the germline V gene are DFQATT and SNEGSKA (reference sequence). The CDR3 length is 12 residues.

V is TRBV24-1 and J is TRBJ2-3, with a weak D call TRBD2 (5 bases). The germline gives CDR1 KGHDR, CDR2 SFDVKD. CDR3 length equals 12 residues. The germline V and J ends were trimmed by 4 bases and 5 bases, with 6 bases remaining between them. The DNA for the CDR3 is TGTGCCACCAGTGACCGGGGAGATACGCAGTATTTT. It codes for CATSDRGDTQYF.

This clonotype was seen a handful of times. The chain is built from TRBV2 and TRBJ2-1; TRBD1 might be the D (5 bases). Germline V gene lookup returns CDR1 SNHLY and CDR2 FYNNEI. V lost 8 bases and J lost 0, with 23 bases in between. The CDR3 is made up of 18 amino acids. The CDR3 protein is CASSKARVVGRSYNEQFF. The CDR3 DNA is TGTGCCAGCTCAAAGGCCAGGGTCGTCGGCCGCTCCTACAATGAGCAGTTCTTC.

The V and J genes are TRBV6-1 and TRBJ2-1, with TRBD2 matching 9 bases. Unmatched junction bases numbered 14, after V lost 2 bases and J lost 0 bases. This CDR3 region has 20 residues. Per germline, CDR1 MNHNS and CDR2 SASEGT. The CDR3 reads CASSERGTSPRRSSYNEQFF. The CDR3 coding sequence is TGTGCCAGCAGTGAAAGGGGGACTAGCCCTCGGAGGAGCTCCTACAATGAGCAGTTCTTC.

This chain joins TRBV6-5 and TRBJ1-6, with a tentative D call TRBD1 (5 bases). This CDR3 is 14 amino acids long. The V end was cut by 2 bases, the J end by 10 bases, with 12 bases between. The germline gives CDR1 MNHEY, CDR2 SVGAGI. This chain's CDR3 is CASSYQGLGSPLHF. The CDR3 DNA is TGTGCCAGCAGTTACCAGGGTTTAGGGTCACCCCTCCACTTT.

There are many counts of this clonotype. J is TRBJ2-7 and V is TRBV12-3 or TRBV12-4; 15 nucleotides line up with TRBD2. V was pared by 4 bases and J by 3 bases, with 10 bases of the junction left unmatched. This CDR3 region has 18 residues. CDR3: CASSYTGLAGGPSYEQYF. CDR3 DNA sequence: TGTGCCAGCAGTTATACCGGACTAGCGGGAGGGCCCAGCTACGAGCAGTACTTC.

The rearrangement uses TRBV5-1 and TRBJ2-1, with 10 bases identical to TRBD2. Germline V gene data show CDR1 as SGHRS and CDR2 as YFSETQ. CDR3 length: 14 residues. V trimming: 3 bases; J trimming: 10 bases; junction bases outside the gene matches: 7. CDR3 nucleotide sequence: TGCGCCAGCAGCTCCCGGACTAGCGGAGGCGAGCAGTTCTTC. Amino acid sequence: CASSSRTSGGEQFF.

The chain recombines TRBV12-3 or TRBV12-4 with TRBJ1-2; D uncertain. The CDR3 loop spans 12 amino acids. The germline V and J ends were trimmed by 8 bases and 3 bases, with 10 bases remaining between them. The CDR3 sequence is CASQVVDYGYTF. The CDR3, as DNA: TGTGCCAGCCAGGTTGTGGACTATGGCTACACCTTC.

A few counts support this clonotype. The rearrangement links TRBV12-3 or TRBV12-4 to TRBJ2-1; 14 nucleotides line up with TRBD2. With V trimmed by 6 bases and J by 10 bases, 11 bases remained unmatched. This CDR3 contains 16 residues. CDR3 amino acids: CASRPGTSGSKTEQFF. The CDR3 coding sequence is TGTGCCAGCAGGCCAGGGACTAGCGGGAGCAAAACAGAGCAGTTCTTC.

Notes on this clonotype: At one end, the junction sequence differs from germline, possibly due to a read error. V gene TRBV7-7 combines with J gene TRBJ2-5, with 9 positions matching TRBD1. Germline loops: CDR1 SSHAT, CDR2 FNYEAQ (reference sequence). This CDR3 has 15 amino acids. The CDR3 spells CASSLGQGQFYEQYF. CDR3 in DNA: TGTGCTAGCAGCTTAGGACAGGGGCAATTCTATGAGCAGTACTTC.

V is TRBV12-3 or TRBV12-4 and J is TRBJ2-1, with 12 nucleotides matching TRBD2. After removal of 5 bases from V and 3 bases from J, the junction contained 5 bases not matched to a gene. The CDR3 loop spans 16 amino acids. CDR3 region: CASSPLLAGGYNEQFF. In DNA form, the CDR3 reads TGTGCCAGCAGTCCCTTACTAGCGGGGGGCTACAATGAGCAGTTCTTC.